A single sample is the source of the 19 T cell receptor beta chains below, sequenced in a study of blood T cell repertoires in COVID-19. Method: immunoSEQ multiplex PCR; TCRdb's copy keeps in-frame clones and lacks some. The sample lists under 200,000 clones, approximately 79% occurring once. The sequenced material came from PBMCs or T cells enriched from blood (not recorded which). Receptors were obtained from a man aged 45-60 years who had recovered from COVID-19.

The chain couples TRBV5-5 to TRBJ2-5, with 12 nucleotides matching TRBD2. The CDR3 is 17 residues long. The V gene end was trimmed by 0 bases and the J gene end by 0 bases; junction bases not matched to a gene: 3. CDR1 and CDR2 from the germline V gene are SGHKS and YYEKEE (reference sequence). The DNA for the CDR3 is TGTGCCAGCAGCTTGGGACTAGCGGGGGCCCACCAAGAGACCCAGTACTTC. It codes for CASSLGLAGAHQETQYF. The whole variable domain, filled in from reference TRBV5-5 and TRBJ2-5, reads DAGVTQSPTHLIKTRGQQVTLRCSPISGHKSVSWYQQVLGQGPQFIFQYYEKEERGRGNFPDRFSARQFPNYSSELNVNALLLGDSALYLCASSLGLAGAHQETQYFGPGTRLLVL.

This clone was counted a few times. This sequence joins TRBV9 and TRBJ1-5; the match to TRBD1 covers 9 bases. V trimming: 3 bases; J trimming: 2 bases; junction bases outside the gene matches: 6. The germline gives CDR1 SGDLS, CDR2 YYNGEE. This CDR3 spans 16 amino acids. In DNA, the CDR3 is TGTGCCAGCAGCGAAACGACAGGGGGTGGCAATCAGCCCCAGCATTTT. Amino acid sequence: CASSETTGGGNQPQHF.

The chain combines TRBV19 with TRBJ1-2; 7 bases match TRBD1. This CDR3 has 14 amino acids. From germline, CDR1 is LNHDA and CDR2 SQIVND (reference sequence). J was trimmed by 7 bases and V by 5 bases; bases with no gene match: 10. The CDR3 sequence: CASSPGRGGGGYTF. CDR3 bases: TGTGCCAGTAGTCCCGGTCGAGGGGGCGGTGGCTACACCTTC.

The V gene is TRBV4-1, the J gene TRBJ2-4; TRBD2 matches 12 bases. The V gene's germline CDR1 is MGHRA and CDR2 YSYEKL. This CDR3 has 18 residues. V shed 1 base, J shed 5 bases, and the junction held 9 bases outside the gene matches. The CDR3: CASSQGLGSSGGENIQYF. CDR3 nucleotides: TGCGCCAGCAGCCAAGGATTGGGTTCTAGCGGGGGGGAAAACATTCAGTACTTC.

The table lists this clone with a few counts. The CDR3 sequence is CSEEKGAGTEAFF. CDR3 coding DNA: TGCAGCGAAGAAAAGGGGGCGGGCACTGAAGCTTTCTTT. The chain links TRBV29-1 to TRBJ1-1; 7 bases are shared with TRBD1. The CDR3 extends over 13 amino acids. Germline V gives CDR1 SQVTM, CDR2 ANQGSEA. Trimming took 7 bases from V and 4 from J; bases not matched to a gene: 9.

The chain links TRBV6-5 to TRBJ2-2; 11 bases are a match to TRBD1. The CDR3 sequence is 15 residues long. The V gene's germline CDR1 is MNHEY and CDR2 SVGAGI. V lost 6 bases, J lost 4 bases, and 4 bases stayed unmatched. The DNA of the CDR3 is TGTGCCAGCAGAAAGGGACAGGGGGGCACCGGGGAGCTGTTTTTT. Amino acid sequence: CASRKGQGGTGELFF.

This clone has just one count. This sequence joins TRBV20-1 and TRBJ2-3; D might be TRBD2 (6 bases). CDR3 size: 17 residues. Between the trimmed V and J ends, which lost 3 bases and 1 base, there was a span of 20 bases. Germline V gives CDR1 DFQATT, CDR2 SNEGSKA (reference sequence). This chain's CDR3 is CSASWPKRGGGTDTQYF. As DNA, the CDR3 is TGCAGTGCTAGTTGGCCCAAGAGGGGCGGGGGCACAGATACGCAGTATTTT.

The chain links TRBV6-6 to TRBJ1-5; TRBD1 aligns across 9 bases. With V trimmed by 5 bases and J by 8 bases, 16 bases remained unmatched. This CDR3 has 17 amino acids. Germline V gene lookup returns CDR1 MNHNY and CDR2 SVGAGI (reference sequence). The chain's CDR3 is CASSPSGTGRKGEPQHF. The CDR3 region has the DNA TGTGCCAGCAGTCCCTCCGGGACAGGGAGAAAGGGGGAGCCCCAGCATTTT.

The V and J genes are TRBV13 and TRBJ2-3, with TRBD1 as a possible D gene (5 bases). V was pared by 2 bases and J by 6 bases, with 6 bases between. Germline V gives CDR1 PRHDT, CDR2 FYEKMQ (reference sequence). The length of the CDR3 is 12 residues. The CDR3 region has the DNA TGTGCCAGCAGCTTACCAGGGGATACGCAGTATTTT. Its translation is CASSLPGDTQYF.

The genes are TRBV9 and TRBJ2-3, with TRBD2 matching over 9 bases. V was pared by 4 bases and J by 3 bases, with 9 bases of the junction left unmatched. This CDR3 is built from 16 residues. Germline values: CDR1 SGDLS, CDR2 YYNGEE. The CDR3 spells CASSTGAGGNTDTQYF. CDR3 nucleotides: TGTGCCAGCAGCACCGGAGCGGGGGGTAATACAGATACGCAGTATTTT.

This rearrangement joins TRBV7-8 to TRBJ2-3; no firm D call. Trimming took 2 bases from V and 2 from J, leaving 11 bases between them. This CDR3 comprises 15 residues. Germline V lookup: CDR1 SGHVS, CDR2 FQNEAQ. The CDR3 sequence is CASSLRLENTDTQYF. CDR3 DNA: TGTGCCAGCAGCTTACGTCTAGAAAACACAGATACGCAGTATTTT. Filled out from reference TRBV7-8 and TRBJ2-3, the complete variable domain reads GAGVSQSPRYKVAKRGQDVALRCDPISGHVSLFWYQQALGQGPEFLTYFQNEAQLDKSGLPSDRFFAERPEGSVSTLKIQRTQQEDSAVYLCASSLRLENTDTQYFGPGTRLTVL.

This clone was seen more than once but under ten times. V usage is TRBV4-2 and J usage is TRBJ2-7; TRBD2 matches 15 bases. The CDR3 extends over 17 amino acids. Losses at the gene ends were 4 bases for V and 6 bases for J; bases not matched to a gene: 10. CDR1 and CDR2 from the germline V gene are LGHNA and YNFKEQ. CDR3 sequence (DNA): TGTGCCAGCAGCCTACCCGGGACTAGCGGGGGGTCTAGCGAGCAGTACTTC. Protein sequence: CASSLPGTSGGSSEQYF.

Written as DNA, the CDR3 is TGTGCCAGCAGCCAAGCGCTCAGGGCCAATTCACCCCTCCACTTT. As protein: CASSQALRANSPLHF. The chain uses TRBV14 and TRBJ1-6; tentatively, D is TRBD1 (5 bases). The V gene's germline CDR1 is SGHDN and CDR2 FVKESK. The V gene lost 1 base and the J gene lost 7 bases, with 11 bases spanning the gap. The CDR3 consists of 15 residues.

The chain is built from TRBV30 and TRBJ1-6, with D unclear. Germline lookup yields CDR1 GTSNPN and CDR2 SVGIG (reference sequence). The CDR3 runs to 18 residues. V was cut by 2 bases and J by 0 bases, with 17 bases left in between. The CDR3 protein is CAWSPAEGSSSYNSPLHF. The CDR3, as DNA: TGTGCCTGGAGTCCAGCGGAGGGATCGAGCTCCTATAATTCACCCCTCCACTTT.

This chain links TRBV2 with TRBJ1-6; no clear D. Germline loops: CDR1 SNHLY, CDR2 FYNNEI. The CDR3 loop spans 15 amino acids. The V and J ends lost 1 base and 4 bases respectively, with 8 bases between them. In DNA form, the CDR3 reads TGTGCCAGCAGTGAAGGCCCGGGATATAATTCACCCCTCCACTTT. It yields the protein CASSEGPGYNSPLHF.

This CDR3 is CASKAHDSDNSPLHF. As DNA, the CDR3 is TGTGCCAGCAAGGCCCATGACAGCGATAATTCACCCCTCCACTTT. The genes are TRBV2 and TRBJ1-6, with a possible D match to TRBD1 (5 bases). The CDR3 sequence is 15 residues long. Per germline, CDR1 SNHLY and CDR2 FYNNEI. V was cut by 7 bases and J by 5 bases, with 15 bases left in between. The whole variable domain, remainder taken from reference TRBV2 and TRBJ1-6, is EPEVTQTPSHQVTQMGQEVILRCVPISNHLYFYWYRQILGQKVEFLVSFYNNEISEKSEIFDDQFSVERPDGSNFTLKIRSTKLEDSAMYFCASKAHDSDNSPLHFGNGTRLTVT.

This sequence joins TRBV7-2 and TRBJ1-2; 7 bases match TRBD1. There are 15 residues in the CDR3. Per the germline V gene, CDR1 is SGHTA and CDR2 is FQGNSA. The V segment lost 5 bases and the J segment 3 bases; nucleotides outside the gene matches: 9. This chain's CDR3 is CASSQRQGLYYGYTF. CDR3 DNA sequence: TGTGCCAGCAGCCAGCGACAGGGACTCTACTATGGCTACACCTTC.

This clone was counted a single time. The V gene is TRBV30, the J gene TRBJ1-5; D ambiguous. Germline V gene sequence: CDR1 GTSNPN, CDR2 SVGIG (reference sequence). CDR3 length equals 12 residues. V lost 2 bases to trimming and J lost 6 bases, with 8 bases between them. CDR3 loop: CAWSLTAQPQHF. CDR3 DNA sequence: TGTGCCTGGAGTTTAACAGCTCAGCCCCAGCATTTT.

This rearrangement joins TRBV19 to TRBJ2-1; TRBD2 matches 9 bases. Germline CDR1 and CDR2: LNHDA and SQIVND (reference sequence). This CDR3 is 16 amino acids long. Losses at the gene ends were 5 bases for V and 2 bases for J; bases not matched to a gene: 7. The CDR3 here is CASSLNSGGPYNEQFF. CDR3 nucleotide sequence: TGTGCCAGTAGTTTAAATAGCGGGGGACCCTACAATGAGCAGTTCTTC.